This is a list of T cell receptor beta chains from one sample in a study of CD8+ T cells in alopecia areata. Using immunoSEQ multiplex PCR, the repertoire was profiled, and TCRdb retains in-frame clones only, with some absent. The sample holds about 200,000 clones, 56% seen once. The sample consisted of CD8+ T cells sorted from blood. Receptor source: a human donor in good health. Both conserved end residues are part of each CDR3.

V gene,J gene,CDR3 protein
TRBV13,TRBJ2-2,CASSSYRSPSEGNTGELFF
TRBV14,TRBJ1-2,CASSQDRQDLYGYTF
TRBV5-6,TRBJ2-7,CASSLGGYTYEQYF
TRBV6-5,TRBJ2-1,CASEQGQGSEQFF
TRBV9,TRBJ1-2,CASSVGEGDGYTF
TRBV7-9,TRBJ2-7,CASSIPGPDDYEQYF
TRBV7-9,TRBJ2-3,CASSPSGARDTQYF
TRBV7-6,TRBJ1-2,CASSYRESGIDGYTF
TRBV4-2,TRBJ2-7,CASSARGALDSYEQYF
TRBV30,TRBJ1-2,CACPGDYGYTF
TRBV29-1,TRBJ1-2,CSVPGTGGDGYTF
TRBV5-6,TRBJ1-2,CASSSTWTDQTYGYTF
TRBV29-1,TRBJ2-3,CSAGGGTPSTDTQYF
TRBV4-1,TRBJ1-6,CASSLHIRDGDSPLHF
TRBV2,TRBJ2-7,CASSLAGQEYEQYF
TRBV7-9,TRBJ1-2,CASNRGPTGPIF
TRBV9,TRBJ1-2,CASSVAGGNYGYTF
TRBV7-9,TRBJ1-2,CASSLSRDGYTF
TRBV13,TRBJ1-2,CASSGRDRGGNYGYTF
TRBV5-6,TRBJ1-6,CASSLETRGNSPLHF
TRBV7-9,TRBJ2-2,CASSQSGARELFF
TRBV6-5,TRBJ1-5,CASSNLNNQPQHF
TRBV30,TRBJ1-2,CAWSLGRTYTF
TRBV28,TRBJ1-1,CASSILYTEAFF
TRBV29-1,TRBJ2-7,CSVVVMDRETEQYF
TRBV29-1,TRBJ1-2,CSVEASGDYGYTF
TRBV6-5,TRBJ1-1,CATWMQGNTEAFF
TRBV7-9,TRBJ1-1,CASSLAGTEAFF
TRBV4-1,TRBJ2-7,CASSQGQGDYEQYF
TRBV15,TRBJ1-2,CATSKQVEANYGYTF
TRBV5-1,TRBJ2-1,CASIWGDEQFF
TRBV5-6,TRBJ2-1,CASSLASGDEQFF
TRBV15,TRBJ2-1,CATSDPGAANEQFF
TRBV11-2,TRBJ1-6,CASSLYGGGESPLHF
TRBV29-1,TRBJ1-2,CSVYLDREVSYGYTF
TRBV10-1,TRBJ1-2,CASSESLEYGYTF
TRBV7-9,TRBJ1-4,CASSPGQTNEKLFF
TRBV30,TRBJ2-7,CALTWGTAGYEQYF
TRBV2,TRBJ1-2,CASSGLGGKDYGYTF
TRBV27,TRBJ1-6,CASSLGSSPLHF
TRBV30,TRBJ2-2,CAWSVLDGELFF
TRBV4-1,TRBJ2-7,CASSQGLAYEQYF
TRBV5-1,TRBJ2-2,CASSGVTNTGELFF
TRBV27,TRBJ2-3,CASSTGTGRISYPPPQYF
TRBV29-1,TRBJ1-2,CSVPGRSLGYTF
TRBV5-4,TRBJ2-7,CASSPAMDSGGQSSYEQYF